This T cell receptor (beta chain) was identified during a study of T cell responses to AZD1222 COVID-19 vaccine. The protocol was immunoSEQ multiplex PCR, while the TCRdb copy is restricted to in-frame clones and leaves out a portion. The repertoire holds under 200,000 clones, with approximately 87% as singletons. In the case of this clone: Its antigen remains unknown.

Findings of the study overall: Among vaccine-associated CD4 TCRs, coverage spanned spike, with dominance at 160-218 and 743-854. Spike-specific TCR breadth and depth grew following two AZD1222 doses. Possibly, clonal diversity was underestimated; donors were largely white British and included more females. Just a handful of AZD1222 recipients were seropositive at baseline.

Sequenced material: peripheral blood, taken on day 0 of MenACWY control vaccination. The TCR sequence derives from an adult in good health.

CDR3 amino acids: CASGTPREVLKETQYF. The CDR3 DNA is TGTGCCAGCGGGACCCCTCGGGAGGTCTTGAAAGAGACCCAGTACTTC. The V gene is TRBV7-6, the J gene TRBJ2-5; 7 nucleotides match TRBD2. V shed 8 bases and J 3 bases; nucleotides not matched to a gene: 15. From germline, CDR1 is SGHVS and CDR2 FNYEAQ. CDR3 length equals 16 residues.